Below, one TCR beta chain is given with its context. Authors' analysis steps: Amplified reference gene primers provided the basis for estimating nucleated cell counts. Data came from immunoSEQ multiplex PCR; TCRdb stores just in-frame clones and leaves some out. The D gene and trimming were derived from the DNA, and the V and J assignments and clone size from that table. The repertoire holds approximately 300,000 clones, roughly 90% seen once, with about 4.2% in the top ten. This sample is part of a study of blood T cell repertoires in COVID-19. Trimming at V came to 4 bases and at J to 4 bases, leaving 6 bases not matched to a gene. Per germline, CDR1 SGHTA and CDR2 FQGNSA. CDR3 length: 14 residues. Participants in the exposed group had met a COVID-19 case in the 2 weeks before joining the study.

This chain links TRBV7-2 with TRBJ2-7, with 8 bases lining up with TRBD2. The receptor comes from a woman aged 25-40 years who had been exposed to COVID-19. The sample was PBMCs or T cells enriched from blood (not recorded which). The DNA of the CDR3 is TGTGCCAGCAGCTCGACCGGGAGGGTATACGAGCAGTACTTC. Its translation is CASSSTGRVYEQYF.